This note documents a single TCR beta chain sequence. Its target is not known. The repertoire was sequenced with immunoSEQ multiplex PCR; TCRdb's copy has only in-frame clones and lacks some. The sample contains roughly 100,000 clones, roughly 93% of which appear only once. This sample was included in a study of graft-versus-host responses after intestinal transplantation. Overall study context: Transplants given to recipients were multivisceral, liver-intestinal, or isolated intestinal. For 3 to 4 years after anti-thymocyte globulin induction, all recipients took tacrolimus and steroids.

General observations from the study: The authors found GvH clones in recipient marrow, some appearing first in ileum or blood.

CDR3 size: 14 residues. CDR1 is SNHLY and CDR2 is FYNNEI in the germline V gene. V gave up 4 bases and J gave up 5 bases; unmatched junction bases: 3. This material consisted of unstimulated CD8+ T cells sorted from spleen or lymph node cells, taken before intestinal transplant. The TCR originated in a human donor who received an intestinal transplant. The chain combines TRBV2 with TRBJ2-2; the match to TRBD1 covers 8 bases. CDR3 coding DNA: TGTGCCAGCAGTGGGACAGGGTTGACCGGGGAGCTGTTTTTT. The encoded protein is CASSGTGLTGELFF.